The 18 T cell receptor beta chains listed next were all sequenced from one sample in a study of blood T cell repertoires in COVID-19. The method was immunoSEQ multiplex PCR; TCRdb's version includes in-frame clones alone and lacks a portion of them. The table lists about 360,000 clones, over 65% of them singletons, with 0.85% to 1.3% in the top ten. Sequencing input: peripheral blood. The receptors derive from a human donor with acute or convalescent COVID-19. The donor label of this sample is uncertain.

As for this clone: The junction departs from germline at one end; a sequencing error may be responsible. The chain links TRBV6-5 to TRBJ2-4; the D is unclear. Germline lookup yields CDR1 MNHEY and CDR2 SVGAGI. The CDR3 runs 14 residues. The CDR3 region is CASSDSNRKNIQYF. CDR3 in DNA: TGTGCCAGCAGTGACTCAAACAGAAAAAACATTCAGTACTTC.

V gene TRBV7-2 combines with J gene TRBJ1-1; D gene uncertain. V dropped 6 bases and J dropped 1 base, with 9 bases sitting between them. The CDR3 spans 13 residues. The germline gives CDR1 SGHTA, CDR2 FQGNSA. The CDR3 sequence is CASSLAPNTEAFF. The DNA of the CDR3 is TGTGCCAGCAGTTTGGCCCCGAACACTGAAGCTTTCTTT.

This clone was found once. Here the CDR3 reads CASSLVRGLNIQYF. In nucleotides, the CDR3 is TGTGCCAGCAGCTTAGTTCGGGGGTTAAACATTCAGTACTTC. The V call is TRBV11-2, the J call TRBJ2-4; possible D gene TRBD2, 6 bases. Germline V gives CDR1 SGHAT, CDR2 FQNNGV. Between the trimmed V and J ends, which lost 1 base and 6 bases, there was a span of 10 bases. The CDR3 is 14 residues long. Looking up the rest from reference TRBV11-2 and TRBJ2-4 gives the full variable domain: EAGVAQSPRYKIIEKRQSVAFWCNPISGHATLYWYQQILGQGPKLLIQFQNNGVVDDSQLPKDRFSAERLKGVDSTLKIQPAKLEDSAVYLCASSLVRGLNIQYFGAGTRLSVL.

The count of this clone is one. The sample holds other DNA sequences that translate to the same CDR3. The rearrangement links TRBV30 to TRBJ1-1, with D uncertain. Germline V lookup: CDR1 GTSNPN, CDR2 SVGIG (reference sequence). The CDR3 length is 11 residues. Deletions cut 5 bases from V and 4 bases from J, with 8 bases between. The CDR3 sequence is CAWSPGTEAFF. The CDR3 nucleotides read TGTGCCTGGTCTCCGGGCACTGAAGCTTTCTTT.

The V and J genes are TRBV5-6 and TRBJ1-2, with a weak D call TRBD1 (5 bases). V dropped 0 bases and J dropped 3 bases, with 9 bases sitting between them. The CDR3 is 14 amino acids. Germline CDR1 and CDR2: SGHDT and YYEEEE. The CDR3 protein is CASSLVGGDYGYTF. In nucleotides, the CDR3 is TGTGCCAGCAGCTTGGTCGGGGGGGACTATGGCTACACCTTC.

A few counts support this clone. V gene TRBV7-8 combines with J gene TRBJ1-5; maybe TRBD1 (6 bases). In germline, CDR1 is SGHVS, CDR2 FQNEAQ. The V end lost 2 bases, the J end lost 6 bases, and 14 bases lay between the germline ends. The CDR3 has 15 residues. The CDR3 is CASSLRTGLSQPQHF. CDR3 nucleotides: TGTGCCAGCAGCTTAAGAACAGGGTTAAGTCAGCCCCAGCATTTT.

V usage is TRBV7-9 and J usage is TRBJ1-3, with a tentative D call TRBD1 (5 bases). V was pared by 11 bases and J by 0 bases, with 20 bases between. Germline CDR1 is SEHNR and CDR2 is FQNEAQ (reference sequence). This CDR3 contains 16 residues. The CDR3 DNA reads TGTGCCCTGGGGCAGGGACTACTTCACTCTGGAAACACCATATATTTT. This encodes CALGQGLLHSGNTIYF.

CDR3: CASRSDREGPYEQYF. The DNA for the CDR3 is TGTGCCAGCAGATCGGACAGGGAGGGACCCTACGAGCAGTACTTC. The gene calls are TRBV6-5 and TRBJ2-7; D perhaps matches TRBD1 (8 bases). The germline gives CDR1 MNHEY, CDR2 SVGAGI. The V and J ends lost 6 bases and 2 bases respectively, with 17 bases between them. The CDR3 runs to 15 residues.

The genes are TRBV11-2 and TRBJ1-6, with D perhaps TRBD1 (5 bases). The CDR3 contains 15 residues. Between the trimmed V and J ends, which lost 4 bases and 6 bases, there was a span of 13 bases. CDR1 and CDR2 (germline): SGHAT, FQNNGV. The CDR3 here is CASSSWGLPNSPLHF. The CDR3 DNA reads as TGTGCCAGCAGCTCCTGGGGACTGCCTAATTCACCCCTCCACTTT.

This sequence joins TRBV6-5 and TRBJ1-5; D uncertain. Looked up from germline, CDR1 is MNHEY and CDR2 is SVGAGI. The CDR3 totals 13 residues. Trimming stripped 0 bases from V and 3 bases from J, with 3 bases between. CDR3 residues: CASSYSLNQPQHF. CDR3 nucleotides: TGTGCCAGCAGTTACTCACTCAATCAGCCCCAGCATTTT.

This chain uses TRBV5-1 with TRBJ1-1; D perhaps matches TRBD1 (6 bases). This CDR3 contains 14 residues. Trimming pared 4 bases from V and 10 bases from J, leaving 20 bases between. From germline, CDR1 is SGHRS and CDR2 YFSETQ. CDR3 DNA sequence: TGCGCCAGCAGCGGAACCCCAGGGGTCCGGAGAGCTTTCTTT. Translated: CASSGTPGVRRAFF.

This clone was seen only a few times. The V and J genes are TRBV5-1 and TRBJ1-1, with D unclear. Germline V gene sequence: CDR1 SGHRS, CDR2 YFSETQ. V gave up 4 bases and J gave up 2 bases, with 12 bases separating them. There are 14 residues in the CDR3. This chain's CDR3 is CASSLDAGNTEAFF. CDR3 DNA sequence: TGCGCCAGCAGCCTTGATGCGGGTAACACTGAAGCTTTCTTT.

The chain employs TRBV30 and TRBJ1-1; D is undetermined. The germline V gene encodes CDR1 GTSNPN and CDR2 SVGIG (reference sequence). V dropped 4 bases and J dropped 6 bases, with 9 bases sitting between them. This CDR3 comprises 11 residues. The CDR3 DNA is TGTGCCTGGAACGGGGTTGCTGAAGCTTTCTTT. Translated, it gives CAWNGVAEAFF.

This sequence joins TRBV18 and TRBJ2-3, with TRBD1 matching 8 bases. The CDR3 has 17 amino acids. With 2 bases clipped from V and 5 bases from J, the junction kept 12 bases outside the gene matches. The germline gives CDR1 KGHSH, CDR2 LQKENI. CDR3 DNA: TGTGCCAGCTCACCATGGTTGGTACCAGGGGGCCAAGATACGCAGTATTTT. Translation gives CASSPWLVPGGQDTQYF.

The V and J genes are TRBV3-1 (or the pseudogene TRBV3-2) and TRBJ2-2; perhaps TRBD2 as D (6 bases). Germline CDR1 LGHDT, CDR2 YNNKEL (reference sequence). V shed 5 bases and J shed 0 bases, with 10 bases lying between them. The CDR3 runs to 15 residues. This CDR3 reads CASSEGLTNTGELFF. DNA of the CDR3: TGTGCCAGCAGCGAGGGACTTACGAACACCGGGGAGCTGTTTTTT.

This chain's CDR3 is CASSQGYGTAGGEKLFF. DNA for the CDR3: TGTGCCAGCAGCCAAGGGTACGGTACAGCCGGAGGGGAAAAACTGTTTTTT. The genes are TRBV3-1 (or the pseudogene TRBV3-2) and TRBJ1-4; no reliable D call. This CDR3 contains 17 residues. CDR1 and CDR2 from the germline V gene are LGHDT and YNNKEL (reference sequence). The V end was cut by 1 base, the J end by 8 bases, with 20 bases between.

The chain uses TRBV19 and TRBJ1-5; no definite D call. The CDR3 is 15 residues long. Germline CDR1 LNHDA, CDR2 SQIVND (reference sequence). The ends were cut back, 0 bases at V and 4 bases at J, with 10 bases in the middle. CDR3 in DNA: TGTGCCAGTAGTATAGACGGACTCCCTAATCAGCCCCAGCATTTT. Translated: CASSIDGLPNQPQHF.

The chain joins TRBV4-2 to TRBJ1-4, with D unresolved. The germline gives CDR1 LGHNA, CDR2 YNFKEQ. V lost 4 bases and J lost 7, with 16 bases in between. There are 15 residues in the CDR3. Here the CDR3 DNA reads TGTGCCAGCAGCCTAGAGGCGGGCCGAGGTGAAAAACTGTTTTTT. Translating it yields CASSLEAGRGEKLFF.